These 29 T cell receptor beta chains came from one sample sequenced in a study of blood T cell repertoires in COVID-19. Profiling relied on immunoSEQ multiplex PCR, and the TCRdb table lists in-frame clones only, not all of them. The table records tens of thousands of clones, about 87% of them present only once. Specimen: peripheral blood. The source is a human donor with acute or convalescent COVID-19. The donor label of this sample is uncertain.

This chain joins TRBV5-5 and TRBJ1-5, with D perhaps matching TRBD1 (5 bases). Per the germline V gene, CDR1 is SGHKS and CDR2 is YYEKEE (reference sequence). This CDR3 comprises 15 residues. Trimming left V 0 bases short and J 3 bases short, with 10 bases between. The CDR3 region is CASSLVAGNNQPQHF. The CDR3 DNA follows: TGTGCCAGCAGCTTGGTGGCAGGGAACAATCAGCCCCAGCATTTT.

This clone was counted once. V and J are TRBV9 and TRBJ2-5, with D tentatively TRBD1 (6 bases). V lost 3 bases and J lost 5, with 14 bases in between. This CDR3 spans 14 amino acids. The V gene's germline CDR1 is SGDLS and CDR2 YYNGEE. CDR3 amino acids: CASSEQGSGETQYF. The CDR3 DNA reads TGTGCCAGCAGCGAACAGGGTTCGGGCGAGACCCAGTACTTC.

V usage is TRBV6-2 or TRBV6-3 and J usage is TRBJ1-6, with 8 bases that match TRBD1. This CDR3 has 17 amino acids. Germline-derived CDR1 and CDR2 are MNHEY and SVGEGT. Losses at the gene ends were 0 bases for V and 8 bases for J; bases not matched to a gene: 9. The CDR3 region is CASSYSKTGAQDSPLHF. CDR3 DNA sequence: TGTGCCAGCAGTTACTCCAAGACAGGGGCGCAGGATTCACCCCTCCACTTT.

The chain uses TRBV19 and TRBJ2-2, with TRBD2 identical over 8 bases. CDR3 size: 17 residues. Germline V gene data show CDR1 as LNHDA and CDR2 as SQIVND (reference sequence). The V and J ends lost 6 bases and 0 bases, in that order; junction bases with no gene match: 9. CDR3 sequence reads: CASRRDPTSANTGELFF. DNA for the CDR3: TGTGCCAGTAGGCGAGACCCGACTAGCGCGAACACCGGGGAGCTGTTTTTT.

The rearrangement joins TRBV10-2 to TRBJ1-2, with TRBD1 matching over 9 bases. With 5 bases clipped from V and 4 bases from J, the junction kept 2 bases outside the gene matches. CDR3 length: 13 amino acids. Germline CDR1 WSHSY, CDR2 SAAADI. The CDR3 nucleotides are TGCGCCAGCAGTCCGGGACAGGGCTATGGCTACACCTTC. Protein product: CASSPGQGYGYTF.

The chain links TRBV5-1 to TRBJ1-5; D uncertain. From germline, CDR1 is SGHRS and CDR2 YFSETQ. V was cut by 2 bases and J by 1 base, with 13 bases left in between. The CDR3 is 16 amino acids. The CDR3 DNA is TGCGCCAGCAGCTTTGGCGGGGTGGGGAGCAATCAGCCCCAGCATTTT. Its protein is CASSFGGVGSNQPQHF.

The chain links TRBV19 to TRBJ2-7, with TRBD1 matching 8 bases. The germline CDR1 and CDR2 sequences are LNHDA and SQIVND (reference sequence). This CDR3 is 14 amino acids long. Losses at the gene ends were 5 bases for V and 4 bases for J; bases not matched to a gene: 7. In DNA, the CDR3 is TGTGCCAGTAGTGCAGGGGGCGCGCTATACGAGCAGTACTTC. Translated, it gives CASSAGGALYEQYF.

Only one count was recorded for this clone. V is TRBV9 and J is TRBJ1-1; D ambiguous. The CDR3 consists of 14 residues. Trimming removed 0 bases at V and 4 bases at J, with 10 bases between. Looked up from germline, CDR1 is SGDLS and CDR2 is YYNGEE. In nucleotides, the CDR3 is TGTGCCAGCAGCGTAGCAGCGCGGGGCACTGAAGCTTTCTTT. Translated, it gives CASSVAARGTEAFF.

This sequence joins TRBV7-3 and TRBJ2-2; possibly TRBD1 for D (5 bases). V was cut by 1 base and J by 7 bases, with 10 bases left in between. The germline V gene encodes CDR1 SGHTA and CDR2 FQGTGA. This CDR3 is 14 amino acids long. The chain's CDR3 is CASSLIGASGELFF. CDR3 coding DNA: TGTGCCAGCAGCTTAATTGGGGCCAGCGGGGAGCTGTTTTTT.

The CDR3 DNA is TGTGCCAGCAGTTTAGGGACAGGGAGAACTGAAGCTTTCTTT. Its translation: CASSLGTGRTEAFF. This rearrangement joins TRBV28 to TRBJ1-1; 9 nucleotides match TRBD1. Germline V gives CDR1 MDHEN, CDR2 SYDVKM. The V gene end was trimmed by 2 bases and the J gene end by 5 bases; junction bases not matched to a gene: 3. CDR3 size: 14 residues.

This chain uses TRBV5-6 with TRBJ1-1; D might be TRBD1 (5 bases). CDR1 is SGHDT, CDR2 YYEEEE, per germline. With 4 bases removed from V and 0 bases from J, the gap between germline ends came to 19 bases. The CDR3 extends over 17 amino acids. DNA for the CDR3: TGTGCCAGCAGCCTAAAAGCGGCGGGGCGATTGAACACTGAAGCTTTCTTT. Protein: CASSLKAAGRLNTEAFF.

This chain connects TRBV5-8 to TRBJ2-5; no definite D call. The CDR3 totals 10 residues. Germline-derived CDR1 and CDR2 are SGHTS and YDEGEE. V was cut by 4 bases and J by 7 bases, with 5 bases left in between. The CDR3: CASSPPTQYF. As DNA, the CDR3 is TGTGCCAGCAGCCCTCCGACCCAGTACTTC.

The chain is built from TRBV7-3 and TRBJ2-1; the match to TRBD2 covers 8 bases. This CDR3 has 17 residues. Unmatched junction bases numbered 9, after V lost 5 bases and J lost 0 bases. Germline CDR1 and CDR2: SGHTA and FQGTGA. The CDR3 spells CASSPRGGASSYNEQFF. The CDR3 DNA is TGTGCCAGCAGCCCCCGGGGGGGGGCCAGCTCCTACAATGAGCAGTTCTTC.

The count of this clone is one. This rearrangement joins TRBV7-9 to TRBJ1-4; D remains ambiguous. The CDR3 is 15 residues long. Germline loops: CDR1 SEHNR, CDR2 FQNEAQ (reference sequence). V was pared by 5 bases and J by 7 bases, with 17 bases between. CDR3 in amino acids: CASSPRTGRIEKLFF. CDR3 in DNA: TGTGCCAGCAGCCCTAGGACGGGGAGAATTGAAAAACTGTTTTTT.

The chain joins TRBV9 to TRBJ2-1; D may be TRBD2 (6 bases). V dropped 2 bases and J dropped 0 bases, with 9 bases sitting between them. The CDR3 length is 15 residues. From germline, CDR1 is SGDLS and CDR2 YYNGEE. The CDR3 loop reads CASSVGGTSYNEQFF. Here the CDR3 DNA reads TGTGCCAGCAGCGTTGGGGGGACCTCCTACAATGAGCAGTTCTTC.

This sequence joins TRBV11-3 and TRBJ2-6; TRBD1 aligns across 9 bases. There are 17 residues in the CDR3. V lost 9 bases, J lost 3 bases, and 12 bases stayed unmatched. Germline CDR1 is SGHNT and CDR2 is YENEEA. DNA for the CDR3: TGTGCCAGTCAACAGGGGGCACCCCTTGGTGGGGCCAACGTCCTGACTTTC. It codes for CASQQGAPLGGANVLTF.

The chain employs TRBV5-1 and TRBJ1-1; maybe TRBD1 (6 bases). The germline CDR1 and CDR2 sequences are SGHRS and YFSETQ. This CDR3 has 14 residues. Trimming stripped 4 bases from V and 1 base from J, with 11 bases between. The CDR3 region has the DNA TGCGCCAGCAGCGGAACAGGGACGAACACTGAAGCTTTCTTT. This codes for CASSGTGTNTEAFF.

The chain uses TRBV11-2 and TRBJ2-2, with a tentative D call TRBD2 (5 bases). CDR1 SGHAT and CDR2 FQNNGV come from the germline V gene. V gave up 7 bases and J gave up 2 bases, with 11 bases separating them. This CDR3 is built from 14 residues. The CDR3 nucleotides are TGTGCCAGCATCGTCGGGATCAACACCGGGGAGCTGTTTTTT. Its translation is CASIVGINTGELFF.

This chain links TRBV3-1 (or the pseudogene TRBV3-2) with TRBJ2-2; D is unclear. V gave up 1 base and J gave up 0 bases, with 6 bases separating them. The CDR3 extends over 15 amino acids. The germline V gene has CDR1 LGHDT and CDR2 YNNKEL (reference sequence). CDR3: CASSQGSPNTGELFF. In DNA, the CDR3 is TGTGCCAGCAGCCAAGGGAGTCCGAACACCGGGGAGCTGTTTTTT.

The chain combines TRBV28 with TRBJ1-1; D is possibly TRBD1 (6 bases). Trimming pared 5 bases from V and 3 bases from J, leaving 16 bases between. Germline-derived CDR1 and CDR2 are MDHEN and SYDVKM. This CDR3 is built from 15 residues. CDR3 residues: CASSAGQPGYTEAFF. In DNA, the CDR3 is TGTGCCAGCAGTGCCGGACAGCCCGGGTACACTGAAGCTTTCTTT.

The chain is built from TRBV7-9 and TRBJ2-3, with a tentative D call TRBD1 (5 bases). The CDR3 runs to 16 residues. Germline values: CDR1 SEHNR, CDR2 FQNEAQ (reference sequence). Trimming pared 5 bases from V and 3 bases from J, leaving 18 bases between. The CDR3 loop is CASSPTGSGFTDTQYF. CDR3 bases: TGTGCCAGCAGCCCGACCGGATCAGGGTTTACAGATACGCAGTATTTT.

The chain carries TRBV11-2 and TRBJ1-2; 9 nucleotides align to TRBD1. The CDR3 consists of 16 residues. Trimming took 5 bases from V and 5 from J; bases not matched to a gene: 12. Germline-derived CDR1 and CDR2 are SGHAT and FQNNGV. CDR3: CASSGTGKEEGYGYTF. For the CDR3, the DNA is TGTGCCAGCAGCGGGACAGGGAAAGAAGAGGGGTATGGCTACACCTTC.

The gene calls are TRBV19 and TRBJ1-2, with 10 bases identical to TRBD1. The length of the CDR3 is 15 residues. After removal of 7 bases from V and 4 bases from J, the junction contained 9 bases not matched to a gene. Germline V gives CDR1 LNHDA, CDR2 SQIVND (reference sequence). The CDR3 DNA is TGTGCCAGTATCCCGGCGGGGACAGGGGCCTATGGCTACACCTTC. It translates to CASIPAGTGAYGYTF.

J is TRBJ1-6 and V is TRBV9; 8 bases map to TRBD1. Germline CDR1 and CDR2: SGDLS and YYNGEE. This CDR3 is 17 amino acids long. Trimming cost V 0 bases and J 6 bases; bases outside gene matches: 8. In nucleotides, the CDR3 is TGTGCCAGCAGCGTAGACCCCGGAACAGGGGGTAATTCACCCCTCCACTTT. The encoded protein is CASSVDPGTGGNSPLHF.

This clone appeared a single time. CDR3 region: CASSLGGGATNEQFF. The CDR3 nucleotides read TGTGCCAGCAGCTTAGGCGGGGGGGCAACAAATGAGCAGTTCTTC. The chain employs TRBV11-3 and TRBJ2-1; 9 nucleotides match TRBD2. Germline trimming cut 1 base from V and 7 bases from J; bases unmatched to any gene: 5. The length of the CDR3 is 15 residues. Looked up from germline, CDR1 is SGHNT and CDR2 is YENEEA.

This clone was detected once. This rearrangement joins TRBV4-1 to TRBJ1-5; 8 bases map to TRBD1. J was trimmed by 2 bases and V by 4 bases; bases with no gene match: 7. This CDR3 is built from 16 residues. CDR1 is MGHRA and CDR2 is YSYEKL in the germline V gene. CDR3 bases: TGCGCCAGCAGCCTCGGACAGGGAGGGGGCAATCAGCCCCAGCATTTT. Translated: CASSLGQGGGNQPQHF.

The chain uses TRBV7-3 and TRBJ2-1; D is unresolved. V shed 4 bases and J shed 2 bases, with 6 bases lying between them. The CDR3 totals 13 residues. Looked up from germline, CDR1 is SGHTA and CDR2 is FQGTGA. The CDR3 region has the DNA TGTGCCAGCAGCTACGAGGCCTACAATGAGCAGTTCTTC. Encoded protein: CASSYEAYNEQFF.

This chain connects TRBV2 to TRBJ1-4; no clear D. Trimming took 4 bases from V and 5 from J, leaving 8 bases between them. CDR1 and CDR2 (germline): SNHLY, FYNNEI. The CDR3 extends over 13 amino acids. CDR3 amino acids: CASSVTSNEKLFF. The CDR3 DNA sequence: TGTGCCAGCAGTGTAACTTCGAATGAAAAACTGTTTTTT.

The gene calls are TRBV25-1 and TRBJ2-7, with TRBD2 matching over 11 bases. The CDR3 is 18 residues long. V shed 3 bases and J 4 bases; nucleotides not matched to a gene: 14. In germline, CDR1 is MGHDK, CDR2 SYGVNS. The CDR3 sequence is CASSELGLAGGLPYEQYF. DNA of the CDR3: TGTGCCAGCAGTGAGCTGGGGCTAGCGGGGGGCCTTCCTTACGAGCAGTACTTC.